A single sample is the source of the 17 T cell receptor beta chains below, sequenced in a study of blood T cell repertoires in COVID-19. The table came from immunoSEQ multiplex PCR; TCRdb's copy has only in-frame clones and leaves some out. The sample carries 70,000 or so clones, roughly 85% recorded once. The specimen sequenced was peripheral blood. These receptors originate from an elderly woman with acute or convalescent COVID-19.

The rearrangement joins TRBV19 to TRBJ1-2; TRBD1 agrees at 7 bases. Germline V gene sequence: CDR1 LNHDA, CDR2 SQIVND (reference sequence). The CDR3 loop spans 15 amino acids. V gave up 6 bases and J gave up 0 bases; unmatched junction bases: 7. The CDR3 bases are TGTGCCAGTAGCATGGGACAGCTAGCTAACTATGGCTACACCTTC. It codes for CASSMGQLANYGYTF.

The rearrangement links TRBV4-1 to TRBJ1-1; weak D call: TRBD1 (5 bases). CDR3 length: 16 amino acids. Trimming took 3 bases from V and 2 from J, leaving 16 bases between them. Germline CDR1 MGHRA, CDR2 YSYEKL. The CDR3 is CASSQGPIRLNTEAFF. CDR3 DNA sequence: TGCGCCAGCAGCCAGGGGCCCATACGTTTAAACACTGAAGCTTTCTTT.

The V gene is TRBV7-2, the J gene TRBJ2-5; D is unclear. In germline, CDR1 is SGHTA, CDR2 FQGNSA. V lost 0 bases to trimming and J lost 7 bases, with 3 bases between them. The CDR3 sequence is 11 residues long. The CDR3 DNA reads TGTGCCAGCAGCTTAGCCGGGACCCAGTACTTC. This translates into CASSLAGTQYF.

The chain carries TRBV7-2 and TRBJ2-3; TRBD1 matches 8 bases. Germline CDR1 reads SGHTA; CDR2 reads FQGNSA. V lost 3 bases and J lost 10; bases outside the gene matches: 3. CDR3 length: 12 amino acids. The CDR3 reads CASSFSQGAQYF. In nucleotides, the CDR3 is TGTGCCAGCAGCTTTTCACAGGGGGCGCAGTATTTT.

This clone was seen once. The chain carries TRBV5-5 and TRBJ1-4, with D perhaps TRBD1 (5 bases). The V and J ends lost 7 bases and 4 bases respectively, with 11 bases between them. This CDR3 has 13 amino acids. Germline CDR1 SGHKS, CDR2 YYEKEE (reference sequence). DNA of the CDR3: TGTGCCAGCTCGAGACAGAGTAATGAAAAACTGTTTTTT. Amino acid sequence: CASSRQSNEKLFF.

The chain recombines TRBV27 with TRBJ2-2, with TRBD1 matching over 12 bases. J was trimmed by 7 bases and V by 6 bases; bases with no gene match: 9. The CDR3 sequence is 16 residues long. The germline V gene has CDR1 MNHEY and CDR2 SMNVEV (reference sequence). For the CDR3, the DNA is TGTGCCAGCAGGCTCCGGGGGACAGGGGGCTTCGGGGAGCTGTTTTTT. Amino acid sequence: CASRLRGTGGFGELFF.

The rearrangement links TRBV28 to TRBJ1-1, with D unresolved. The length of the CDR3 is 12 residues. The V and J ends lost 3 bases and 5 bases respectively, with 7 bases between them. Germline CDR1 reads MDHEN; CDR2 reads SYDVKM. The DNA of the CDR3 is TGTGCCAGCAGTTTTTTGAGGACTGAAGCTTTCTTT. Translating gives CASSFLRTEAFF. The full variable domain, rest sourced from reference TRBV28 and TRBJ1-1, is DVKVTQSSRYLVKRTGEKVFLECVQDMDHENMFWYRQDPGLGLRLIYFSYDVKMKEKGDIPEGYSVSREKKERFSLILESASTNQTSMYLCASSFLRTEAFFGQGTRLTVV.

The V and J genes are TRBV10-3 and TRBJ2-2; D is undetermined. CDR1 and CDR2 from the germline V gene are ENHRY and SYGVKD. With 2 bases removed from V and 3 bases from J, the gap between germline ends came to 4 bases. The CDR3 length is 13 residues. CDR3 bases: TGTGCCATCAGTGAGCGTGACACCGGGGAGCTGTTTTTT. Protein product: CAISERDTGELFF.

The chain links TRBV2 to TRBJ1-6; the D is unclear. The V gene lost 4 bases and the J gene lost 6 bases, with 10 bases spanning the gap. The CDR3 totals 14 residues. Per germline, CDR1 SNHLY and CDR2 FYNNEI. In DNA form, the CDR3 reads TGTGCCAGCAGTGCGGGGTTTGGTAATTCACCCCTCCACTTT. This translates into CASSAGFGNSPLHF.

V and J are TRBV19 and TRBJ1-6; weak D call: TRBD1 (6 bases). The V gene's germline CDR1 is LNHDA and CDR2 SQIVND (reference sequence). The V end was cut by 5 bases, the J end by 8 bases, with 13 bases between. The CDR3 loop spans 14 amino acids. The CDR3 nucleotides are TGTGCCAGTAGTCTCGGACAGCTATATTCACCCCTCCACTTT. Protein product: CASSLGQLYSPLHF. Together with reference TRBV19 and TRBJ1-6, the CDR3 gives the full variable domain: DGGITQSPKYLFRKEGQNVTLSCEQNLNHDAMYWYRQDPGQGLRLIYYSQIVNDFQKGDIAEGYSVSREKKESFPLTVTSAQKNPTAFYLCASSLGQLYSPLHFGNGTRLTVT.

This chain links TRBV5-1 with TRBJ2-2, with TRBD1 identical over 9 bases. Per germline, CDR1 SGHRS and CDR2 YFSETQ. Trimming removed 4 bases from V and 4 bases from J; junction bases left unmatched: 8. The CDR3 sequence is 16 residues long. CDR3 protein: CASSITGTGSTGELFF. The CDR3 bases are TGCGCCAGCAGCATTACCGGGACAGGGTCCACCGGGGAGCTGTTTTTT.

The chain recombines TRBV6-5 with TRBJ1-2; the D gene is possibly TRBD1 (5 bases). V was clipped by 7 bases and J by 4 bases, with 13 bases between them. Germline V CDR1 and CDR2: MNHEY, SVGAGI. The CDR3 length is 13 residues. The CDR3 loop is CASTGTQVYGYTF. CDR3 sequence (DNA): TGTGCCAGCACCGGGACTCAGGTCTATGGCTACACCTTC.

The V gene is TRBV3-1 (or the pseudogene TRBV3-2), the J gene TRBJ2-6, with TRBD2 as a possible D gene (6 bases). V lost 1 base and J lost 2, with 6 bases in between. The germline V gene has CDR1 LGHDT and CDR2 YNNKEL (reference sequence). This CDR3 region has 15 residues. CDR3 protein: CASSQGLAGANVLTF. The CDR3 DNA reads TGTGCCAGCAGCCAAGGACTAGCTGGGGCCAACGTCCTGACTTTC.

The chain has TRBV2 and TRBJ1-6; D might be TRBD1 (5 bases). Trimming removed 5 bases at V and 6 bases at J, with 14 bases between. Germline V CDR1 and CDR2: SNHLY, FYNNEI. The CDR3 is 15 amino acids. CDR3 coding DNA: TGTGCCAGCAGTTCTGCGGGGCCTTTTAATTCACCCCTCCACTTT. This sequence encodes CASSSAGPFNSPLHF.

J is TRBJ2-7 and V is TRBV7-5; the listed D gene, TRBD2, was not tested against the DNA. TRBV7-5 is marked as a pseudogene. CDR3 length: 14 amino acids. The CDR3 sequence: CVRSPRVKTYEQYF. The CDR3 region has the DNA TGTGTCAGAAGCCCCCGGGTCAAAACCTACGAGCAGTACTTC.

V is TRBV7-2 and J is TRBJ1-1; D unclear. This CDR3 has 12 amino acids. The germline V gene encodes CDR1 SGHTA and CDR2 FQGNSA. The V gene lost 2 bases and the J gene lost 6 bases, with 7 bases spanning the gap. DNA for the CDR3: TGTGCCAGCAGCTTAAGTTCGGCTGAAGCTTTCTTT. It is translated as CASSLSSAEAFF.

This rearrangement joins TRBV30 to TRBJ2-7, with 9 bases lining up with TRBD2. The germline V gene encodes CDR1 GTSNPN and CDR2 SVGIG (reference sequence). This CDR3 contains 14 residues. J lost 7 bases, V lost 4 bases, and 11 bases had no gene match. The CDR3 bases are TGTGCCTGGATTAGCGGGAGAGTTGCTGGAGAGCAGTACTTC. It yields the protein CAWISGRVAGEQYF.